A single sample is the source of the 24 T cell receptor beta chains below, sequenced in a study of T cell repertoires in cytomegalovirus infection. Which antigens these TCRs recognize remains unknown. Using its own MiXCR run on the reads, TCRdb lists one record per CDR3 protein. The sample contains approximately 1,000,000 distinct CDR3 sequences, around 32% of which appear only once. This specimen consisted of cultured CD8+ T cells from PBMCs, obtained from culture after CMV antigen stimulation. Source of these receptors: a human donor in good health (CMV status not recorded). Some clones in this sample may be carry-over from other donors' samples.

The V gene is TRBV4-1, the J gene TRBJ2-3; 11 bases match TRBD2. V was pared by 4 bases and J by 4 bases, with 13 bases of the junction left unmatched. CDR1 and CDR2 (germline): MGHRA, YSYEKL. CDR3 length: 18 amino acids. CDR3 protein: CASSPLDLLAGEPDTQYF. In DNA, the CDR3 is TGCGCCAGCAGCCCGTTAGATCTACTAGCGGGGGAACCAGATACGCAGTATTTT.

This clonotype came up many times. The gene calls are TRBV6-1 and TRBJ2-4, with TRBD1 as a possible D gene (5 bases). Trimming removed 2 bases from V and 13 bases from J, with 12 bases in between. Germline CDR1 is MNHNS and CDR2 is SASEGT. The CDR3 contains 12 residues. CDR3 sequence: CASSEMTELQYF. DNA of the CDR3: TGTGCCAGCAGTGAAATGACAGAATTACAGTACTTC.

V is TRBV6-1 and J is TRBJ2-2; D is unclear. From germline, CDR1 is MNHNS and CDR2 SASEGT. V lost 5 bases, J lost 5 bases, and 9 bases lay in between. The CDR3 extends over 13 amino acids. CDR3 amino acids: CASSLPTTGELFF. CDR3 coding DNA: TGTGCCAGCAGTTTACCAACAACCGGGGAGCTGTTTTTT.

A note on this clonotype: At one boundary the junction diverges from the germline segment, which might be a read error. This chain links TRBV6-2 or TRBV6-3 with TRBJ1-5; the match to TRBD1 covers 7 bases. Germline V CDR1 and CDR2: MNHEY, SVGEGT. CDR3 size: 13 residues. CDR3 amino acids: CAISTGARQPQHF. As DNA, the CDR3 is TGTGCCATCAGTACAGGGGCCCGTCAGCCCCAGCATTTT.

This clonotype was seen more than once but under ten times. The CDR3: CASSQVPDLGLNTEAFF. The CDR3 DNA sequence: TGCGCCAGCAGCCAAGTGCCAGATCTTGGGCTGAACACTGAAGCTTTCTTT. This rearrangement joins TRBV4-1 to TRBJ1-1; D gene ambiguous. Germline CDR1 MGHRA, CDR2 YSYEKL. The CDR3 has 17 residues. Between the trimmed V and J ends, which lost 1 base and 0 bases, there was a span of 15 bases.

This clonotype was picked up a small number of times. This chain joins TRBV7-2 and TRBJ1-2; D call uncertain. CDR1 and CDR2 from the germline V gene are SGHTA and FQGNSA. CDR3 length equals 13 residues. Deletions cut 2 bases from V and 6 bases from J, with 10 bases between. The chain's CDR3 is CASSLIDGDGYTF. The CDR3 DNA follows: TGTGCCAGCAGCTTAATCGACGGAGATGGCTACACCTTC.

The V gene is TRBV27, the J gene TRBJ2-5; TRBD2 matches at 11 bases. The CDR3 extends over 16 amino acids. Trimming cost V 4 bases and J 2 bases; bases outside gene matches: 6. Per germline, CDR1 MNHEY and CDR2 SMNVEV (reference sequence). CDR3 protein: CASSSTSGEGQETQYF. DNA of the CDR3: TGTGCCAGCAGTTCGACTAGCGGGGAGGGACAAGAGACCCAGTACTTC.

This clonotype was found many times. This rearrangement joins TRBV7-6 to TRBJ2-3; the match to TRBD1 covers 8 bases. The CDR3 loop spans 16 amino acids. Germline CDR1 reads SGHVS; CDR2 reads FNYEAQ. Unmatched junction bases numbered 6, after V lost 1 base and J lost 3 bases. CDR3 sequence (DNA): TGTGCCAGCAGCTTAGAATTGGACAGGGTAACAGATACGCAGTATTTT. The encoded protein is CASSLELDRVTDTQYF.

This clonotype has at least ten counts. The chain is built from TRBV7-8 and TRBJ2-1, with 8 bases fitting TRBD1. The germline V gene encodes CDR1 SGHVS and CDR2 FQNEAQ. This CDR3 contains 17 residues. V gave up 4 bases and J gave up 3 bases; unmatched junction bases: 11. The CDR3 protein is CASSYRDRLTFYNEQFF. CDR3 nucleotide sequence: TGTGCCAGCAGCTACCGGGACAGGCTTACCTTCTACAATGAGCAGTTCTTC.

This clonotype has more than one count but fewer than ten. V gene TRBV19 combines with J gene TRBJ1-6; no reliable D call. The CDR3 sequence is 13 residues long. The germline CDR1 and CDR2 sequences are LNHDA and SQIVND (reference sequence). V lost 5 bases and J lost 7, with 9 bases in between. CDR3 nucleotide sequence: TGTGCCAGTAGTCTCGACCAAAATTCACCCCTCCACTTT. This encodes CASSLDQNSPLHF.

This chain links TRBV12-3 or TRBV12-4 with TRBJ1-2, with TRBD1 matching 7 bases. This CDR3 has 16 residues. V was pared by 5 bases and J by 2 bases, with 11 bases of the junction left unmatched. CDR3 bases: TGTGCCAGCAGTCCCCCGACAGGGAAAAGAAACTATGGCTACACCTTC. This sequence encodes CASSPPTGKRNYGYTF.

A few counts support this clonotype. This chain connects TRBV28 to TRBJ2-3; 8 bases agree with TRBD1. Trimming took 6 bases from V and 0 from J; bases not matched to a gene: 20. The germline V gene encodes CDR1 MDHEN and CDR2 SYDVKM. The CDR3 extends over 20 amino acids. CDR3 DNA sequence: TGTGCCAGCAGCTCTGGGACAGGTTTAGGTTGGAGTACTAGCACAGATACGCAGTATTTT. Amino acid sequence: CASSSGTGLGWSTSTDTQYF.

V is TRBV6-5 and J is TRBJ1-2; 7 bases match TRBD1. The germline V gene encodes CDR1 MNHEY and CDR2 SVGAGI. The CDR3 has 18 amino acids. V was clipped by 2 bases and J by 8 bases; unmatched bases: 20. The CDR3 loop is CASSYTVGTGAPGGGYTF. The CDR3 coding sequence is TGTGCCAGCAGTTACACGGTTGGAACAGGGGCTCCGGGGGGAGGCTACACCTTC.

Concerning this clonotype: An end of the junction does not agree with germline; a read error may underlie this. The rearrangement links TRBV7-6 to TRBJ1-1, with D possibly TRBD1 on 6 matching bases. Germline V gene lookup returns CDR1 SGHVS and CDR2 FNYEAQ. There are 14 residues in the CDR3. CDR3 in amino acids: CVSSSEGGNTEAFF. Written as DNA, the CDR3 is TGTGTCAGCAGCTCTGAAGGGGGGAACACTGAAGCTTTCTTT.

The chain links TRBV27 to TRBJ2-5; 8 bases fit TRBD1. The CDR3 sequence is 15 residues long. Germline CDR1 and CDR2: MNHEY and SMNVEV (reference sequence). The junction had 10 bases not matched to a gene; V was cut back by 5 bases and J by 5 bases. The CDR3 DNA follows: TGTGCCAGCAGTCCACGACAGGGGCGGTGGGAGACCCAGTACTTC. It encodes CASSPRQGRWETQYF.

CDR3 residues: CASRPSTDTQYF. Written as DNA, the CDR3 is TGTGCCAGCAGACCTAGCACAGATACGCAGTATTTT. The chain joins TRBV12-3 or TRBV12-4 to TRBJ2-3; D uncertain. The CDR3 is 12 residues long. Trimming shortened V by 6 bases and J by 0 bases, and 4 bases separated the two germline ends.

The V call is TRBV7-8, the J call TRBJ2-5, with TRBD1 matching 9 bases. There are 15 residues in the CDR3. Germline V gene lookup returns CDR1 SGHVS and CDR2 FQNEAQ. V dropped 4 bases and J dropped 5; count of bases not matched to a gene: 8. CDR3 sequence reads: CASSSRTGEGETQYF. In DNA, the CDR3 is TGTGCCAGCAGCTCCCGGACAGGGGAGGGGGAGACCCAGTACTTC.

The rearrangement joins TRBV28 to TRBJ1-5; no definite D call. V shed 2 bases and J shed 7 bases, with 3 bases lying between them. The CDR3 covers 11 residues. The germline V gene has CDR1 MDHEN and CDR2 SYDVKM. The CDR3 DNA follows: TGTGCCAGCAGTTTACCGCAGCCCCAGCATTTT. Translating it yields CASSLPQPQHF.

This clonotype was seen just once. J is TRBJ2-7 and V is TRBV2, with TRBD2 identical over 8 bases. Germline loops: CDR1 SNHLY, CDR2 FYNNEI. V trimming: 0 bases; J trimming: 4 bases; junction bases outside the gene matches: 5. This CDR3 has 15 amino acids. The CDR3 DNA is TGTGCCAGCAGTGAAGCTGCGGGGGGCAAGTACGAGCAGTACTTC. This codes for CASSEAAGGKYEQYF.

This clonotype was found a few times. This rearrangement joins TRBV27 to TRBJ2-5, with a tentative D call TRBD1 (7 bases). The germline gives CDR1 MNHEY, CDR2 SMNVEV (reference sequence). The CDR3 sequence is 15 residues long. V gave up 8 bases and J gave up 4 bases, with 20 bases separating them. The CDR3 loop is CASAPSGGTGETQYF. The CDR3 DNA reads TGTGCCAGCGCCCCCTCAGGGGGGACGGGAGAGACCCAGTACTTC.

This clonotype was seen more than once but under ten times. This rearrangement joins TRBV28 to TRBJ2-1; D may be TRBD1 or TRBD2 (6 bases each). The ends were cut back, 5 bases at V and 6 bases at J, with 23 bases in the middle. Per germline, CDR1 MDHEN and CDR2 SYDVKM. CDR3 length equals 17 residues. In DNA, the CDR3 is TGTGCCAGCAGTCAAGGACTACGGGGGCCCTCGTCCAATGAGCAGTTCTTC. Amino acids: CASSQGLRGPSSNEQFF.

This chain links TRBV6-1 with TRBJ2-7; 10 bases are shared with TRBD2. The CDR3 covers 16 residues. The germline V gene encodes CDR1 MNHNS and CDR2 SASEGT. Losses at the gene ends were 2 bases for V and 6 bases for J; bases not matched to a gene: 10. The CDR3 protein is CASSELAGVTFGEQYF. As DNA, the CDR3 is TGTGCCAGCAGTGAACTAGCGGGGGTCACCTTCGGCGAGCAGTACTTC.

V and J are TRBV9 and TRBJ2-7; TRBD1 matches at 8 bases. The CDR3 has 13 residues. CDR1 is SGDLS and CDR2 is YYNGEE in the germline V gene. V lost 4 bases, J lost 6 bases, and 6 bases stayed unmatched. Here the CDR3 reads CASSLGQGSEQYV. For the CDR3, the DNA is TGTGCCAGCAGCCTCGGACAGGGTAGCGAGCAGTACGTC.

The chain couples TRBV20-1 to TRBJ1-1; a weak D match, TRBD1 (6 bases). The germline V gene encodes CDR1 DFQATT and CDR2 SNEGSKA (reference sequence). Trimming pared 6 bases from V and 6 bases from J, leaving 17 bases between. CDR3 length: 13 residues. The CDR3 loop reads CSASKGEVAEAFF. The CDR3, as DNA: TGCAGTGCATCTAAGGGGGAAGTCGCTGAAGCTTTCTTT.